This paragraph covers one T cell receptor (beta chain) sequence. V was clipped by 1 base and J by 1 base, with 13 bases between them. The CDR3 spans 15 residues. CDR1 is SQVTM and CDR2 is ANQGSEA in the germline V gene. The data are from a study of T cell changes during pregnancy in multiple sclerosis. Sequencing used immunoSEQ multiplex PCR; TCRdb keeps in-frame clones, though not all of them. Here the sample spans 40,000 to 50,000 clones, around 93% being singletons. The origin of this receptor is a female donor with multiple sclerosis, enrolled in a pregnancy study. Sequencing used CD8+ T cells from peripheral blood mononuclear cells, obtained after pregnancy. This chain connects TRBV29-1 to TRBJ1-1; perhaps TRBD1 as D (6 bases). DNA for the CDR3: TGCAGCGTTGAAGGTGGGGGCTGGGGGAACACTGAAGCTTTCTTT. Amino acid sequence: CSVEGGGWGNTEAFF.